Below, 10 T cell receptor beta chains from the same sample are listed, as sequenced in a study of CD8 T cells in ankylosing spondylitis. The study, taken as a whole, reports: What seemed typical of ankylosing spondylitis blood was a TCR beta motif built from several highly homologous variants.

TCRdb reprocessed the 5' RACE reads via MiXCR and lists one record per CDR3 protein. The data show about 420,000 distinct CDR3 sequences, around 20% seen once. These TCRs are of unknown antigen specificity. Sequencing used blood, either unsorted or a sorted T cell fraction (not recorded which). Source of these receptors: a male donor with ankylosing spondylitis.

V gene TRBV5-1 combines with J gene TRBJ2-7, with D tentatively TRBD2 (6 bases). V lost 2 bases and J lost 0, with 12 bases in between. There are 15 residues in the CDR3. Germline CDR1 SGHRS, CDR2 YFSETQ. DNA for the CDR3: TGCGCCAGCAGCTTTTTGGAGGGGCTCTCCTACGAGCAGTACTTC. It specifies CASSFLEGLSYEQYF. The variable domain in full, with the rest retrieved from reference TRBV5-1 and TRBJ2-7, is KAGVTQTPRYLIKTRGQQVTLSCSPISGHRSVSWYQQTPGQGLQFLFEYFSETQRNKGNFPGRFSGRQFSNSRSEMNVSTLELGDSALYLCASSFLEGLSYEQYFGPGTRLTVT.

This clonotype has more than one count but fewer than ten. CDR3 loop: CASTPGSPLSYGYTF. Written as DNA, the CDR3 is TGTGCCAGCACCCCCGGGTCGCCTCTTAGCTATGGCTACACCTTC. The J gene is TRBJ1-2, the V gene TRBV6-1; D uncertain. V was pared by 7 bases and J by 4 bases, with 19 bases between. The CDR3 contains 15 residues. The V gene's germline CDR1 is MNHNS and CDR2 SASEGT.

The chain joins TRBV24-1 to TRBJ2-7; possibly TRBD1 for D (6 bases). This CDR3 has 17 residues. Between the trimmed V and J ends, which lost 5 bases and 0 bases, there was a span of 19 bases. The V gene's germline CDR1 is KGHDR and CDR2 SFDVKD. DNA of the CDR3: TGTGCCACCAGTGGCGGATCTAAAGGGGGTTACTCCTACGAGCAGTACTTC. It encodes CATSGGSKGGYSYEQYF.

This chain links TRBV10-3 with TRBJ2-1, with TRBD2 matching 10 bases. Germline V gives CDR1 ENHRY, CDR2 SYGVKD. V lost 6 bases to trimming and J lost 2 bases; unmatched junction nucleotides: 13. The CDR3 loop spans 18 amino acids. The CDR3 nucleotides read TGTGCCATCAGGGCGGCTAGCGGGAGTTCGGGGGCCTACAATGAGCAGTTCTTC. As protein: CAIRAASGSSGAYNEQFF.

The genes are TRBV12-3 or TRBV12-4 and TRBJ2-3; 8 nucleotides match TRBD1. The V segment lost 5 bases and the J segment 2 bases; nucleotides outside the gene matches: 9. CDR3 size: 16 residues. This CDR3 reads CASSTWTGRYTDTQYF. In nucleotides, the CDR3 is TGTGCCAGCAGTACCTGGACAGGGCGATACACAGATACGCAGTATTTT.

CDR3 sequence reads: CASSFMGDYGYTF. The CDR3 DNA is TGTGCCAGCAGCTTCATGGGTGACTATGGCTACACCTTC. This chain links TRBV11-3 with TRBJ1-2; D gene unclear. The CDR3 sequence is 13 residues long. V was trimmed by 3 bases and J by 3 bases, leaving 8 bases between them. Germline V lookup: CDR1 SGHNT, CDR2 YENEEA.

The rearrangement joins TRBV28 to TRBJ2-1; 9 positions agree with TRBD2. Trimming removed 6 bases from V and 12 bases from J; junction bases left unmatched: 3. Germline loops: CDR1 MDHEN, CDR2 SYDVKM. The CDR3 runs to 11 residues. CDR3 nucleotides: TGTGCCAGCAGGACTAGCGGCCTGCAGTTCTTC. Residues: CASRTSGLQFF.

The chain links TRBV11-1 to TRBJ2-1, with TRBD2 matching over 8 bases. The germline CDR1 and CDR2 sequences are SGHAT and FQDESV (reference sequence). The trim removed 5 bases at V and 1 base at J, leaving 4 bases unmatched. The CDR3 sequence is 15 residues long. The CDR3 coding sequence is TGTGCCAGCAGCGTTACTAGCGGATCCTACAATGAGCAGTTCTTC. As protein: CASSVTSGSYNEQFF.

In this sample, this clonotype turned up a few times. The chain has TRBV5-1 and TRBJ2-7; tentative D call: TRBD2 (6 bases). Germline CDR1 and CDR2: SGHRS and YFSETQ. The CDR3 sequence is 14 residues long. V lost 3 bases, J lost 0 bases, and 10 bases lay in between. The CDR3 sequence is CASSSTSRSYEQYF. CDR3 sequence (DNA): TGCGCCAGCAGCTCCACTAGCCGCTCCTACGAGCAGTACTTC. The entire variable domain, with the rest obtained from reference TRBV5-1 and TRBJ2-7, is as follows: KAGVTQTPRYLIKTRGQQVTLSCSPISGHRSVSWYQQTPGQGLQFLFEYFSETQRNKGNFPGRFSGRQFSNSRSEMNVSTLELGDSALYLCASSSTSRSYEQYFGPGTRLTVT.

The chain combines TRBV5-6 with TRBJ2-4; possible D gene TRBD1, 7 bases. Germline-derived CDR1 and CDR2 are SGHDT and YYEEEE. Trimming pared 1 base from V and 4 bases from J, leaving 12 bases between. This CDR3 region has 15 residues. CDR3 sequence: CASSLYRGGKNIQYF. CDR3 nucleotides: TGTGCCAGCAGCTTGTACAGGGGAGGTAAAAACATTCAGTACTTC.